This T cell receptor (beta chain) was sequenced in a study of blood T cell repertoires in COVID-19. This clone showed up just once. Authors' analysis steps: Amplified reference gene primers provided the basis for estimating nucleated cell counts. Libraries were prepared by immunoSEQ multiplex PCR; TCRdb keeps only in-frame clonotypes and omits some of them. V, J and clone size are taken as reported in that table, and D and trimming were inferred from the DNA itself. The sample contains about 56,000 clones, about 91% of which appear only once. The receptor's source is a woman aged 60-70 years with COVID-19, enrolled during active disease. The sample was peripheral blood.

This CDR3 reads CASSLATEGNEKLFF. CDR3 nucleotides: TGTGCCAGCAGCTTAGCGACAGAAGGAAATGAAAAACTGTTTTTT. The chain is built from TRBV7-9 and TRBJ1-4, with D perhaps TRBD1 (5 bases). CDR3 length: 15 residues. CDR1 is SEHNR and CDR2 is FQNEAQ in the germline V gene (reference sequence). V shed 0 bases and J shed 5 bases, with 10 bases lying between them. Drawing the rest from reference TRBV7-9 and TRBJ1-4, the complete variable domain is DTGVSQNPRHKITKRGQNVTFRCDPISEHNRLYWYRQTLGQGPEFLTYFQNEAQLEKSRLLSDRFSAERPKGSFSTLEIQRTEQGDSAMYLCASSLATEGNEKLFFGSGTQLSVL.